The 24 T cell receptor beta chains listed next were all sequenced from one sample in a study of blood T cell repertoires in COVID-19. Clones were read by immunoSEQ multiplex PCR, and TCRdb kept only the in-frame ones, dropping some. Here the sample spans almost 250,000 clones, roughly 86% being singletons. What was sequenced was PBMCs or T cells enriched from blood (not recorded which). These receptors originate from a woman between 50 and 59 years old who had recovered from COVID-19.

This sequence joins TRBV18 and TRBJ2-1; 8 nucleotides agree with TRBD1. CDR1 and CDR2 from the germline V gene are KGHSH and LQKENI. The CDR3 runs 15 residues. V lost 3 bases and J lost 7; bases outside the gene matches: 8. DNA of the CDR3: TGTGCCAGCTCACCGTCCTCAGGGGGCATGAATGAGCAGTTCTTC. This translates into CASSPSSGGMNEQFF.

CDR3 protein: CASSWGQGRNTGELFF. In DNA form, the CDR3 reads TGTGCCAGCAGCTGGGGACAGGGGCGGAACACCGGGGAGCTGTTTTTT. This chain uses TRBV5-5 with TRBJ2-2, with 10 bases aligning to TRBD1. CDR3 length: 16 amino acids. CDR1 is SGHKS and CDR2 is YYEKEE in the germline V gene (reference sequence). Germline trimming cut 3 bases from V and 1 base from J; bases unmatched to any gene: 3.

This chain links TRBV5-1 with TRBJ1-3, with 8 bases fitting TRBD1. The germline CDR1 and CDR2 sequences are SGHRS and YFSETQ. CDR3 length: 16 amino acids. Losses at the gene ends were 3 bases for V and 0 bases for J; bases not matched to a gene: 5. CDR3 sequence: CASSWTTGGSGNTIYF. The CDR3 nucleotides read TGCGCCAGCAGCTGGACCACAGGGGGCTCTGGAAACACCATATATTTT.

This sequence joins TRBV5-5 and TRBJ1-4, with D perhaps TRBD1 (5 bases). The V end lost 5 bases, the J end lost 2 bases, and 10 bases lay between the germline ends. The CDR3 is 14 residues long. Looked up from germline, CDR1 is SGHKS and CDR2 is YYEKEE (reference sequence). The CDR3: CASRWTSTNEKLFF. The CDR3 coding sequence is TGTGCCAGCAGGTGGACAAGCACTAATGAAAAACTGTTTTTT.

J is TRBJ2-5 and V is TRBV28, with 10 bases matching TRBD1. Germline V gives CDR1 MDHEN, CDR2 SYDVKM. The ends lost 5 bases at V and 3 bases at J; junction bases unmatched: 6. This CDR3 contains 15 residues. The CDR3 loop reads CASSTPGQGKETQYF. The CDR3 nucleotides read TGTGCCAGCAGTACACCGGGACAGGGGAAAGAGACCCAGTACTTC.

The V and J genes are TRBV6-5 and TRBJ2-7, with TRBD1 matching over 7 bases. The CDR3 covers 14 residues. J lost 6 bases, V lost 4 bases, and 9 bases had no gene match. The germline V gene has CDR1 MNHEY and CDR2 SVGAGI. CDR3: CASSWDRGGTEQYF. The CDR3, as DNA: TGTGCCAGCAGTTGGGACAGAGGGGGCACCGAGCAGTACTTC.

This clone was observed a single time. The chain joins TRBV9 to TRBJ2-7; tentatively, D is TRBD2 (6 bases). This CDR3 is built from 15 residues. Trimming shortened V by 2 bases and J by 5 bases, and 17 bases separated the two germline ends. The germline V gene encodes CDR1 SGDLS and CDR2 YYNGEE. CDR3 loop: CASSVRGMTYNEQYF. For the CDR3, the DNA is TGTGCCAGCAGCGTCCGCGGGATGACCTACAACGAGCAGTACTTC. The full variable domain, with the rest looked up from reference TRBV9 and TRBJ2-7, is DSGVTQTPKHLITATGQRVTLRCSPRSGDLSVYWYQQSLDQGLQFLIQYYNGEERAKGNILERFSAQQFPDLHSELNLSSLELGDSALYFCASSVRGMTYNEQYFGPGTRLTVT.

J is TRBJ1-2 and V is TRBV28, with a weak D call TRBD1 (6 bases). The germline V and J ends were trimmed by 3 bases and 6 bases, with 17 bases remaining between them. The CDR3 is made up of 15 amino acids. Per the germline V gene, CDR1 is MDHEN and CDR2 is SYDVKM. CDR3 region: CASSFWGRRRNGYTF. The CDR3 coding sequence is TGTGCCAGCAGTTTTTGGGGGCGCAGGCGGAATGGCTACACCTTC.

The J gene is TRBJ2-3, the V gene TRBV11-3, with 11 bases lining up with TRBD2. V trimming: 5 bases; J trimming: 6 bases; junction bases outside the gene matches: 7. The CDR3 has 15 residues. In germline, CDR1 is SGHNT, CDR2 YENEEA. The CDR3 nucleotides read TGTGCCAGCAGCATCACTAGCGGGAGTGTGGATACGCAGTATTTT. Translation: CASSITSGSVDTQYF.

This clone has only a few counts. J is TRBJ2-7 and V is TRBV4-2; 9 nucleotides align to TRBD1. The CDR3 is made up of 15 amino acids. Per the germline V gene, CDR1 is LGHNA and CDR2 is YNFKEQ. The V gene end was trimmed by 2 bases and the J gene end by 6 bases; junction bases not matched to a gene: 8. The CDR3 spells CASSQSSDRGVEQYF. The CDR3 nucleotides read TGTGCCAGCAGCCAATCTTCGGACAGGGGTGTCGAGCAGTACTTC.

V is TRBV29-1 and J is TRBJ2-1, with 10 bases aligning to TRBD1. There are 13 residues in the CDR3. Trimming at V came to 6 bases and at J to 5 bases, leaving 4 bases not matched to a gene. Per the germline V gene, CDR1 is SQVTM and CDR2 is ANQGSEA. In nucleotides, the CDR3 is TGCAGCGTCGGGACAGGGGACCACAATGAGCAGTTCTTC. Its protein product is CSVGTGDHNEQFF.

The chain recombines TRBV10-3 with TRBJ1-1; D ambiguous. CDR3 length: 13 amino acids. V lost 3 bases and J 0 bases, leaving 5 bases between the germline ends. Germline V gene data show CDR1 as ENHRY and CDR2 as SYGVKD. CDR3 amino acids: CAISDEVNTEAFF. The CDR3 DNA reads TGTGCCATCAGTGATGAGGTGAACACTGAAGCTTTCTTT.

The rearrangement uses TRBV27 and TRBJ2-5, with 7 nucleotides matching TRBD1. This CDR3 is built from 14 residues. The germline gives CDR1 MNHEY, CDR2 SMNVEV (reference sequence). After removal of 6 bases from V and 5 bases from J, the junction contained 9 bases not matched to a gene. CDR3 region: CASRPTGRRETQYF. DNA of the CDR3: TGTGCCAGCAGACCGACAGGGCGAAGGGAGACCCAGTACTTC.

V and J are TRBV12-3 or TRBV12-4 and TRBJ2-7; a weak D match, TRBD1 (5 bases). The CDR3 runs 13 residues. Trimming left V 6 bases short and J 6 bases short, with 15 bases between. The CDR3, as DNA: TGTGCCAGCAGCCCCCGCAGGGTAGGCGAGCAGTACTTC. Translated, it gives CASSPRRVGEQYF.

V usage is TRBV9 and J usage is TRBJ2-1, with unresolved D. The V end was cut by 0 bases, the J end by 2 bases, with 9 bases between. CDR1 and CDR2 (germline): SGDLS, YYNGEE. The CDR3 has 15 residues. The CDR3 region is CASSVGPEPYNEQFF. The CDR3 DNA reads as TGTGCCAGCAGCGTAGGTCCAGAACCCTACAATGAGCAGTTCTTC. Full variable domain (remainder filled in from reference TRBV9 and TRBJ2-1): DSGVTQTPKHLITATGQRVTLRCSPRSGDLSVYWYQQSLDQGLQFLIQYYNGEERAKGNILERFSAQQFPDLHSELNLSSLELGDSALYFCASSVGPEPYNEQFFGPGTRLTVL.

The J gene is TRBJ2-3, the V gene TRBV7-8; D is unresolved. Between the trimmed V and J ends, which lost 1 base and 2 bases, there was a span of 10 bases. From germline, CDR1 is SGHVS and CDR2 FQNEAQ. This CDR3 region has 15 residues. The CDR3 nucleotides read TGTGCCAGCAGCTTAGGGCAGATCCTCACAGATACGCAGTATTTT. Translating gives CASSLGQILTDTQYF.

The chain links TRBV7-3 to TRBJ1-1; possibly TRBD1 for D (5 bases). The CDR3 runs to 13 residues. Germline-derived CDR1 and CDR2 are SGHTA and FQGTGA. Trimming took off 5 bases at V and 1 base at J, with 8 bases between the two ends. The CDR3 reads CASSIGQNTEAFF. CDR3 nucleotide sequence: TGTGCCAGCAGCATCGGACAGAACACTGAAGCTTTCTTT.

CDR3: CASSLPGQTLYGYTF. In DNA, the CDR3 is TGTGCCAGCAGTCTGCCGGGACAGACACTCTATGGCTACACCTTC. The chain uses TRBV28 and TRBJ1-2; 7 bases fit TRBD1. J gave up 4 bases and V 5 bases, and 10 bases lay outside the gene matches. The CDR3 sequence is 15 residues long. Germline CDR1 is MDHEN and CDR2 is SYDVKM.

This chain links TRBV3-1 (or the pseudogene TRBV3-2) with TRBJ2-1; 8 positions agree with TRBD2. Germline V lookup: CDR1 LGHDT, CDR2 YNNKEL (reference sequence). Losses at the gene ends were 8 bases for V and 8 bases for J; bases not matched to a gene: 14. The CDR3 consists of 15 residues. The CDR3 DNA is TGTGCCAGCCTTCACGGGGGACTAGGTTTTTATGAGCAGTTCTTC. It yields the protein CASLHGGLGFYEQFF.

V gene TRBV6-5 combines with J gene TRBJ2-3; 7 bases agree with TRBD1. Germline assignment: CDR1 MNHEY and CDR2 SVGAGI. The V segment lost 5 bases and the J segment 5 bases; nucleotides outside the gene matches: 1. The CDR3 totals 12 residues. The CDR3 DNA reads as TGTGCCAGCAGTCCAGGGGGAGATACGCAGTATTTT. This encodes CASSPGGDTQYF.

The chain employs TRBV4-1 and TRBJ2-1; 8 bases match TRBD2. The J segment lost 7 bases and the V segment lost 1 base, leaving 9 bases of the junction unmatched. The CDR3 runs 16 residues. CDR1 is MGHRA and CDR2 is YSYEKL in the germline V gene. The CDR3 nucleotides are TGCGCCAGCAGCCAAGTACAACTAGCGGAGGGGAATGAGCAGTTCTTC. Protein: CASSQVQLAEGNEQFF.

The V and J genes are TRBV6-5 and TRBJ1-3; D is unresolved. The CDR3 runs 12 residues. Trimming stripped 4 bases from V and 3 bases from J, with 4 bases between. The V gene's germline CDR1 is MNHEY and CDR2 SVGAGI. The CDR3 bases are TGTGCCAGCAGTTCCGGTGGAAACACCATATATTTT. Its translation is CASSSGGNTIYF.

The chain employs TRBV5-4 and TRBJ2-7; 7 nucleotides agree with TRBD1. The V and J ends lost 3 bases and 3 bases, in that order; junction bases with no gene match: 0. Germline values: CDR1 SGHNT, CDR2 YYREEE (reference sequence). The CDR3 consists of 12 residues. CDR3 loop: CASSWTGYEQYF. In DNA form, the CDR3 reads TGTGCCAGCAGCTGGACAGGCTACGAGCAGTACTTC.

This clone has only a few counts. The chain uses TRBV2 and TRBJ1-2; D may be TRBD1 (6 bases). Germline CDR1 SNHLY, CDR2 FYNNEI. CDR3 length: 12 amino acids. With 4 bases removed from V and 7 bases from J, the gap between germline ends came to 10 bases. CDR3 in DNA: TGTGCCAGCAGTGTCGCAGGGGTTGGCTACACCTTC. Translating it yields CASSVAGVGYTF.